These 18 T cell receptor beta chains were all obtained from the same sample, sequenced in a study of cytotoxic CD8 clonotypes in ibrutinib-treated CLL. TCRdb's table, derived via immunoSEQ multiplex PCR, lists solely in-frame clones and lacks some. The repertoire has about 15,000 clones, approximately 60% of them found once; the top ten carry roughly 12%. The sequencing used PBMCs, collected before ibrutinib treatment. These receptors were collected from a human donor with chronic lymphocytic leukemia.

V gene TRBV28 combines with J gene TRBJ2-7; 7 bases are shared with TRBD1. With 6 bases clipped from V and 3 bases from J, the junction kept 5 bases outside the gene matches. Germline CDR1 and CDR2: MDHEN and SYDVKM. This CDR3 has 13 residues. The CDR3 loop reads CASSPTGVYEQYF. In DNA, the CDR3 is TGTGCCAGCAGCCCCACAGGGGTCTACGAGCAGTACTTC.

The chain employs TRBV5-1 and TRBJ1-2, with D possibly being TRBD1 (6 bases). The germline V gene encodes CDR1 SGHRS and CDR2 YFSETQ. The length of the CDR3 is 13 residues. Trimming left V 4 bases short and J 4 bases short, with 11 bases between. This CDR3 reads CASSPDRFYGYTF. DNA of the CDR3: TGCGCCAGCAGCCCGGACAGATTCTATGGCTACACCTTC. Variable domain in full (rest from reference TRBV5-1 and TRBJ1-2): KAGVTQTPRYLIKTRGQQVTLSCSPISGHRSVSWYQQTPGQGLQFLFEYFSETQRNKGNFPGRFSGRQFSNSRSEMNVSTLELGDSALYLCASSPDRFYGYTFGSGTRLTVV.

The rearrangement uses TRBV20-1 and TRBJ2-7, with 10 bases that match TRBD1. The CDR3 is 11 amino acids. The V gene end was trimmed by 6 bases and the J gene end by 6 bases; junction bases not matched to a gene: 2. Per the germline V gene, CDR1 is DFQATT and CDR2 is SNEGSKA (reference sequence). As DNA, the CDR3 is TGCAGTGCCCGACAGGGGGCCGAGCAGTACGTC. The encoded protein is CSARQGAEQYV.

This chain connects TRBV6-1 to TRBJ2-1; D unclear. The ends were cut back, 4 bases at V and 7 bases at J, with 5 bases in the middle. CDR3 length equals 11 residues. Germline CDR1 is MNHNS and CDR2 is SASEGT. The CDR3 here is CASSGWNEQFF. CDR3 in DNA: TGTGCCAGCAGTGGATGGAATGAGCAGTTCTTC.

This clone is medium-sized (0.01 to 0.1%) within its sample. The chain combines TRBV6-6 with TRBJ2-7; 8 nucleotides agree with TRBD1. Germline CDR1 and CDR2: MNHNY and SVGAGI (reference sequence). The J segment lost 5 bases and the V segment lost 7 bases, leaving 10 bases of the junction unmatched. The CDR3 sequence is 14 residues long. The CDR3 coding sequence is TGTGCCAGCAACGCGAGGACAGGGATGGACGAGCAGTACTTC. Its protein product is CASNARTGMDEQYF.

The rearrangement joins TRBV28 to TRBJ2-7, with TRBD1 identical over 8 bases. CDR3 length equals 12 residues. J gave up 2 bases and V 11 bases, and 5 bases lay outside the gene matches. The germline CDR1 and CDR2 sequences are MDHEN and SYDVKM. The CDR3: CASRTGPYEQYF. The CDR3 nucleotides are TGTGCCTCTAGGACAGGGCCCTACGAGCAGTACTTC.

The genes are TRBV5-6 and TRBJ2-7; D might be TRBD1 or TRBD2, each matching 6 bases. Germline V CDR1 and CDR2: SGHDT, YYEEEE. V was cut by 0 bases and J by 4 bases, with 23 bases left in between. The CDR3 sequence is 18 residues long. CDR3 loop: CASSLGGLTGPNGYEQYV. The CDR3 DNA sequence: TGTGCCAGCAGCTTGGGGGGACTGACAGGTCCCAACGGTTACGAGCAGTACGTC.

The rearrangement links TRBV6-1 to TRBJ2-7; no clear D. V lost 2 bases to trimming and J lost 0 bases, with 14 bases between them. The CDR3 runs 16 residues. CDR1 and CDR2 (germline): MNHNS, SASEGT. The CDR3 DNA follows: TGTGCCAGCAGTGAATTTGTGCTGGTGGACTCCTACGAGCAGTACTTC. Amino acid sequence: CASSEFVLVDSYEQYF.

The chain is built from TRBV2 and TRBJ1-4; D gene unclear. Looked up from germline, CDR1 is SNHLY and CDR2 is FYNNEI. This CDR3 has 13 residues. Trimming shortened V by 8 bases and J by 8 bases, and 15 bases separated the two germline ends. The chain's CDR3 is CASYQPFIEKLFF. In nucleotides, the CDR3 is TGTGCCAGCTATCAGCCCTTCATCGAAAAACTGTTTTTT.

The genes are TRBV6-6 and TRBJ2-1, with 8 positions matching TRBD1. V shed 2 bases, J shed 7 bases, and the junction held 10 bases outside the gene matches. CDR1 and CDR2 from the germline V gene are MNHNY and SVGAGI (reference sequence). CDR3 length equals 16 residues. The CDR3 nucleotides are TGTGCCAGCAGTTACACAGGGGGGATTCGAGTAAATGAGCAGTTCTTC. This translates into CASSYTGGIRVNEQFF.

The rearrangement links TRBV6-1 to TRBJ1-2, with D possibly TRBD1 on 6 matching bases. Trimming took 8 bases from V and 10 from J, leaving 17 bases between them. The CDR3 has 12 amino acids. Germline lookup yields CDR1 MNHNS and CDR2 SASEGT. The CDR3 DNA reads TGTGCCAGCGGCATTTTCACAGGGTACTACACCTTC. It encodes CASGIFTGYYTF.

The rearrangement uses TRBV6-5 and TRBJ1-2; the D is unclear. The CDR3 length is 13 residues. Germline-derived CDR1 and CDR2 are MNHEY and SVGAGI. The V gene lost 4 bases and the J gene lost 4 bases, with 10 bases spanning the gap. CDR3 protein: CASSSYTTYGYTF. CDR3 bases: TGTGCCAGCAGTTCCTATACAACCTATGGCTACACCTTC.

The chain links TRBV4-2 to TRBJ1-1; D is undetermined. CDR1 and CDR2 (germline): LGHNA, YNFKEQ. V lost 0 bases, J lost 7 bases, and 9 bases lay in between. This CDR3 spans 13 amino acids. The CDR3 nucleotides read TGTGCCAGCAGCCAAGATACGGGCAGTGAAGCTTTCTTT. Translating gives CASSQDTGSEAFF.

In its sample, this clone was seen a few times. The genes are TRBV28 and TRBJ2-5; 11 bases match TRBD2. Germline V CDR1 and CDR2: MDHEN, SYDVKM. With V trimmed by 3 bases and J by 7 bases, 10 bases remained unmatched. This CDR3 spans 16 amino acids. The CDR3 DNA reads TGTGCCAGCAGTTTCCCCTTTAGCGGGGGGGCCGGGACCCAGTACTTC. It translates to CASSFPFSGGAGTQYF.

This chain links TRBV29-1 with TRBJ1-4; D may be TRBD1 (5 bases). V was trimmed by 6 bases and J by 8 bases, leaving 19 bases between them. Germline CDR1 is SQVTM and CDR2 is ANQGSEA. The length of the CDR3 is 14 residues. CDR3 sequence: CSVATRQFGEKLFF. CDR3 DNA: TGCAGCGTGGCTACCAGACAGTTTGGCGAAAAACTGTTTTTT.

The chain couples TRBV4-1 to TRBJ2-4; 7 bases map to TRBD1. Germline V gives CDR1 MGHRA, CDR2 YSYEKL. CDR3 length equals 21 residues. The ends lost 4 bases at V and 1 base at J; junction bases unmatched: 22. The CDR3 DNA is TGCGCCAGCAGCCCCTACCCCTTACAGGGGAGTGGAATATGGGCCAAAAACATTCAGTACTTC. It translates to CASSPYPLQGSGIWAKNIQYF.

This clone has a handful of counts. The chain is built from TRBV25-1 and TRBJ2-2; D gene ambiguous. The CDR3 is 14 residues long. Trimming took off 5 bases at V and 4 bases at J, with 11 bases between the two ends. Germline V gives CDR1 MGHDK, CDR2 SYGVNS. CDR3 nucleotide sequence: TGTGCCAGCAGTACCCAGAGCTTCACCGGGGAGCTGTTTTTT. It translates to CASSTQSFTGELFF. Filled out from reference TRBV25-1 and TRBJ2-2, the complete variable domain reads EADIYQTPRYLVIGTGKKITLECSQTMGHDKMYWYQQDPGMELHLIHYSYGVNSTEKGDLSSESTVSRIRTEHFPLTLESARPSHTSQYLCASSTQSFTGELFFGEGSRLTVL.

The CDR3 DNA sequence: TGTGCCAGCAGGGGGCGAAGCACAGATACGCAGTATTTT. It yields the protein CASRGRSTDTQYF. The chain links TRBV11-3 to TRBJ2-3, with D possibly matching TRBD1 (5 bases). Germline V lookup: CDR1 SGHNT, CDR2 YENEEA. This CDR3 is built from 13 residues. V was trimmed by 6 bases and J by 0 bases, leaving 7 bases between them.